The 22 T cell receptor beta chains reported below all come from one sample, sequenced in a study of patients and donors after allogeneic stem cell transplantation. Via MiXCR, TCRdb re-called the RT-PCR reads, giving one row per CDR3 protein. The table lists about a million distinct CDR3 sequences, over 15% of them singletons. Sequenced: blood, either unsorted or a sorted T cell fraction (not recorded which). The source of these receptors is a human donor who was either an allogeneic HSCT recipient or a stem cell or donor lymphocyte infusion donor (not recorded which). It is not recorded whose cells these are; they may come from a transplant donor.

V gene TRBV2 combines with J gene TRBJ2-2; D may be TRBD2 (6 bases). The CDR3 spans 16 residues. V lost 2 bases and J 7 bases, leaving 17 bases between the germline ends. Germline V lookup: CDR1 SNHLY, CDR2 FYNNEI. The DNA of the CDR3 is TGTGCCAGCAGTGAACTCGGAACAGGAGGGAGCGGGGAGCTGTTTTTT. Translation gives CASSELGTGGSGELFF.

The V call is TRBV9, the J call TRBJ2-5; D gene unclear. With 0 bases removed from V and 3 bases from J, the gap between germline ends came to 6 bases. The CDR3 is made up of 13 amino acids. Looked up from germline, CDR1 is SGDLS and CDR2 is YYNGEE. CDR3 sequence (DNA): TGTGCCAGCAGCGTAGACCTGAAAGAGACCCAGTACTTC. It yields the protein CASSVDLKETQYF. The full variable domain, with the rest looked up from reference TRBV9 and TRBJ2-5, is DSGVTQTPKHLITATGQRVTLRCSPRSGDLSVYWYQQSLDQGLQFLIQYYNGEERAKGNILERFSAQQFPDLHSELNLSSLELGDSALYFCASSVDLKETQYFGPGTRLLVL.

The chain links TRBV6-2 or TRBV6-3 to TRBJ2-5; 10 bases are a match to TRBD2. CDR1 and CDR2 from the germline V gene are MNHEY and SVGEGT. V was pared by 7 bases and J by 2 bases, with 4 bases of the junction left unmatched. This CDR3 spans 14 amino acids. The CDR3 loop is CASNLGLAQETQYF. The CDR3 region has the DNA TGTGCCAGCAATCTGGGACTAGCGCAAGAGACCCAGTACTTC.

V gene TRBV18 combines with J gene TRBJ2-2; 8 bases are shared with TRBD2. Trimming took 3 bases from V and 4 from J; bases not matched to a gene: 7. The CDR3 length is 16 residues. The germline CDR1 and CDR2 sequences are KGHSH and LQKENI. CDR3 bases: TGTGCCAGCTCACCGAGGACTAGCCCTAGCACCGGGGAGCTGTTTTTT. Amino acids: CASSPRTSPSTGELFF.

There are a few counts of this clonotype. This chain joins TRBV7-9 and TRBJ1-1; D gene uncertain. Trimming stripped 1 base from V and 4 bases from J, with 16 bases between. CDR3 length: 16 amino acids. Germline CDR1 reads SEHNR; CDR2 reads FQNEAQ (reference sequence). CDR3 nucleotide sequence: TGTGCCAGCAGCTTAGGAGGGAAGGGTCGAGGCACTGAAGCTTTCTTT. As protein: CASSLGGKGRGTEAFF.

This clonotype was recorded a few times. The chain carries TRBV6-5 and TRBJ2-7; unclear D gene. Deletions cut 0 bases from V and 4 bases from J, with 10 bases between. Looked up from germline, CDR1 is MNHEY and CDR2 is SVGAGI. There are 14 residues in the CDR3. The DNA for the CDR3 is TGTGCCAGCAGTTACTCTCGCCCTGGGTACGAGCAGTACTTC. As protein: CASSYSRPGYEQYF.

CDR3 nucleotide sequence: TGTGCCAGCAGTACCCAGGGGGCAACTAATGAAAAACTGTTTTTT. Translation gives CASSTQGATNEKLFF. V usage is TRBV2 and J usage is TRBJ1-4; TRBD1 matches at 7 bases. V was pared by 5 bases and J by 0 bases, with 3 bases of the junction left unmatched. This CDR3 contains 15 residues. The germline V gene has CDR1 SNHLY and CDR2 FYNNEI.

The V gene is TRBV19, the J gene TRBJ1-1; D is undetermined. Between the trimmed V and J ends, which lost 6 bases and 4 bases, there was a span of 21 bases. CDR1 and CDR2 (germline): LNHDA, SQIVND (reference sequence). This CDR3 has 16 residues. The CDR3 DNA sequence: TGTGCCAGTAGGGACCTACTTTTTGGTCGGGTCACTGAAGCTTTCTTT. This encodes CASRDLLFGRVTEAFF.

The rearrangement joins TRBV11-2 to TRBJ2-3; TRBD2 aligns across 15 bases. In germline, CDR1 is SGHAT, CDR2 FQNNGV. The CDR3 runs to 20 residues. V shed 3 bases and J 7 bases; nucleotides not matched to a gene: 17. CDR3 DNA: TGTGCCAGCAGCTTTCCTTCCGGGACTAGCGGGGGGCCATGGCGAAATACGCAGTATTTT. Amino acid sequence: CASSFPSGTSGGPWRNTQYF.

This clonotype was observed a few times. This chain links TRBV30 with TRBJ1-5; D perhaps matches TRBD1 (5 bases). This CDR3 comprises 13 residues. V lost 3 bases to trimming and J lost 5 bases, with 11 bases between them. Germline V gene sequence: CDR1 GTSNPN, CDR2 SVGIG (reference sequence). The CDR3 is CAWRNRGDQPQHF. The CDR3, as DNA: TGTGCCTGGAGAAATCGGGGGGATCAGCCCCAGCATTTT.

Turning to this clonotype: A much larger clone lies a single base off, so this may be a read error. The chain carries TRBV12-3 or TRBV12-4 and TRBJ2-7, with D possibly matching TRBD1 (5 bases). The CDR3 loop spans 13 amino acids. The CDR3 DNA follows: TGTGCCAGCAGTTCTGGACAAGATTACGAGCAGAACTTC. It codes for CASSSGQDYEQNF.

The rearrangement joins TRBV27 to TRBJ2-7, with D uncertain. Germline V lookup: CDR1 MNHEY, CDR2 SMNVEV (reference sequence). The ends were cut back, 2 bases at V and 1 base at J, with 12 bases in the middle. The CDR3 extends over 15 amino acids. The CDR3 loop reads CASSLRVSASYEQYF. The CDR3 nucleotides read TGTGCCAGCAGTTTAAGGGTGTCAGCTTCCTACGAGCAGTACTTC.

The chain employs TRBV12-3 or TRBV12-4 and TRBJ2-5; tentative D call: TRBD1 (5 bases). Trimming cost V 6 bases and J 7 bases, with 21 bases left between them. This CDR3 is built from 15 residues. CDR3 in DNA: TGTGCCAGCAGCCAGACAGAGCCACCAAGGGCGACCCAGTACTTC. Its protein product is CASSQTEPPRATQYF.

The rearrangement links TRBV27 to TRBJ2-3; D gene ambiguous. V was clipped by 5 bases and J by 4 bases, with 13 bases between them. The length of the CDR3 is 14 residues. The germline V gene encodes CDR1 MNHEY and CDR2 SMNVEV (reference sequence). The CDR3 DNA reads as TGTGCCAGCAGTCTTCTTTTGGGATCAGATACGCAGTATTTT. It specifies CASSLLLGSDTQYF.

This clonotype was counted a few times. The chain links TRBV5-1 to TRBJ2-3; TRBD2 matches 15 bases. The V segment lost 4 bases and the J segment 5 bases; nucleotides outside the gene matches: 2. Germline V gives CDR1 SGHRS, CDR2 YFSETQ. The CDR3 totals 15 residues. The CDR3 loop reads CASSGTSGGIDTQYF. CDR3 sequence (DNA): TGCGCCAGCAGCGGGACTAGCGGGGGGATAGATACGCAGTATTTT.

Many counts were recorded for this clonotype. The chain couples TRBV12-3 or TRBV12-4 to TRBJ1-1, with 7 bases fitting TRBD1. This CDR3 has 13 amino acids. J gave up 5 bases and V 6 bases, and 6 bases lay outside the gene matches. Here the CDR3 DNA reads TGTGCCAGCAGAGCAGGGGGGGCGACTGAAGCTTTCTTT. As protein: CASRAGGATEAFF.

This clonotype turned up a few times. The J gene is TRBJ2-5, the V gene TRBV20-1; D may be TRBD2 (7 bases). CDR1 and CDR2 (germline): DFQATT, SNEGSKA (reference sequence). V was pared by 3 bases and J by 2 bases, with 13 bases between. The CDR3 length is 14 residues. CDR3: CSASAGAGQETQYF. The CDR3 bases are TGCAGTGCTAGCGCGGGGGCGGGTCAAGAGACCCAGTACTTC.

Only a few counts were recorded for this clonotype. This chain links TRBV12-3 or TRBV12-4 with TRBJ2-7, with 10 bases matching TRBD1. The trim removed 10 bases at V and 6 bases at J, leaving 6 bases unmatched. The CDR3 runs to 12 residues. The CDR3 loop reads CATGTGVGEQYF. CDR3 coding DNA: TGTGCCACCGGGACAGGGGTTGGCGAGCAGTACTTC.

CDR3 protein: CATGGWGSTDTQYF. CDR3 coding DNA: TGTGCCACCGGGGGATGGGGAAGCACAGATACGCAGTATTTT. V usage is TRBV24-1 and J usage is TRBJ2-3; D may be TRBD1 or TRBD2 (5 bases each). Per germline, CDR1 KGHDR and CDR2 SFDVKD. The CDR3 has 14 residues. V lost 9 bases to trimming and J lost 0 bases, with 12 bases between them.

The CDR3 region is CASSLSPRDSSYEQYF. The DNA of the CDR3 is TGTGCCAGCAGTTTATCCCCGAGGGACAGCTCCTACGAGCAGTACTTC. The rearrangement uses TRBV12-3 or TRBV12-4 and TRBJ2-7; TRBD1 agrees at 7 bases. Trimming cost V 2 bases and J 0 bases; bases outside gene matches: 7. The CDR3 contains 16 residues.

The J gene is TRBJ2-1, the V gene TRBV9; the match to TRBD1 covers 7 bases. The length of the CDR3 is 15 residues. With 4 bases clipped from V and 1 base from J, the junction kept 5 bases outside the gene matches. Germline V gene sequence: CDR1 SGDLS, CDR2 YYNGEE. The CDR3: CASSPDRPSYNEQFF. Written as DNA, the CDR3 is TGTGCCAGCAGCCCGGACAGGCCATCCTACAATGAGCAGTTCTTC.

This clonotype was seen many times. The chain has TRBV29-1 and TRBJ1-2, with 12 bases that match TRBD1. This CDR3 is built from 16 residues. Trimming took 3 bases from V and 4 from J; bases not matched to a gene: 9. Germline-derived CDR1 and CDR2 are SQVTM and ANQGSEA. The DNA for the CDR3 is TGCAGCGTTGATAGGGACAGGGGGCTAAATAGCTATGGCTACACCTTC. Its protein product is CSVDRDRGLNSYGYTF. Based on the CDR3 plus reference TRBV29-1 and TRBJ1-2, the full variable domain is SAVISQKPSRDICQRGTSLTIQCQVDSQVTMMFWYRQQPGQSLTLIATANQGSEATYESGFVIDKFPISRPNLTFSTLTVSNMSPEDSSIYLCSVDRDRGLNSYGYTFGSGTRLTVV.